One sample yielded the 9 T cell receptor beta chains listed below, sequenced in a study of low-dose radiotherapy and immunotherapy resistance in tumors. Gene-specific TRAV and TRBV primers were used for first-strand cDNA, covering alpha and beta chains. TCRs underwent 20 PCR cycles of amplification with a constant-region primer and V-primer adapter. TCRdb ran MiXCR on the reads and lists one entry per CDR3 protein. The table lists roughly 90,000 distinct CDR3 sequences, around a fifth of them singletons. Time point meaning: after trial treatment. Treatment of the sample: LDRT plus nivolumab, ipilimumab, low-dose cyclophosphamide and aspirin (RACIN trial). The sequenced sample was PBMCs, obtained after low-dose radiotherapy plus immunotherapy. The receptors were gathered from a female donor with ovarian cancer.

The table lists this clonotype with many counts. The genes are TRBV3-1 and TRBJ2-7; maybe TRBD2 (5 bases). The CDR3 extends over 14 amino acids. Trimming removed 8 bases from V and 6 bases from J, with 20 bases in between. Germline CDR1 and CDR2: LGHDT and YNNKEL (reference sequence). CDR3 sequence: CASGLLSTSLEQYF. DNA for the CDR3: TGTGCCAGCGGCCTCCTCTCTACTAGTCTCGAGCAGTACTTC.

This clonotype was counted at least ten times. The gene calls are TRBV7-9 and TRBJ2-1; no clear D. The V gene lost 1 base and the J gene lost 2 bases, with 6 bases spanning the gap. There are 14 residues in the CDR3. Germline CDR1 and CDR2: SEHNR and FQNEAQ (reference sequence). The CDR3 reads CASSLVNTYNEQFF. In DNA form, the CDR3 reads TGTGCCAGCAGCTTAGTGAACACCTACAATGAGCAGTTCTTC.

In its sample, this clonotype was seen many times. The chain recombines TRBV18 with TRBJ2-3; 7 bases line up with TRBD2. The CDR3 runs to 15 residues. Trimming took 4 bases from V and 4 from J; bases not matched to a gene: 8. Germline V lookup: CDR1 KGHSH, CDR2 LQKENI. The CDR3, as DNA: TGTGCCAGCTCACGCAGCGGGGAGGGGTCAGATACGCAGTATTTT. It specifies CASSRSGEGSDTQYF.

This clonotype was seen many times. This sequence joins TRBV20-1 and TRBJ2-3, with 7 bases aligning to TRBD2. After removal of 5 bases from V and 2 bases from J, the junction contained 7 bases not matched to a gene. Germline V CDR1 and CDR2: DFQATT, SNEGSKA (reference sequence). The CDR3 is made up of 14 amino acids. The CDR3 reads CSAGSGTNTDTQYF. The CDR3 DNA reads as TGCAGTGCTGGCAGCGGGACTAACACAGATACGCAGTATTTT.

There are many counts of this clonotype. The rearrangement joins TRBV11-3 to TRBJ2-3, with 7 bases lining up with TRBD1. Germline V lookup: CDR1 SGHNT, CDR2 YENEEA. CDR3 length: 15 residues. V lost 2 bases, J lost 1 base, and 3 bases stayed unmatched. CDR3 sequence (DNA): TGTGCCAGCAGCTTAACAGGGGTGGGCACAGATACGCAGTATTTT. The encoded protein is CASSLTGVGTDTQYF.

The chain links TRBV23-1 to TRBJ1-1, with D perhaps TRBD1 (6 bases). TRBV23-1 is designated an ORF whose function remains uncertain. The CDR3 is made up of 16 amino acids. Trimming pared 2 bases from V and 0 bases from J, leaving 13 bases between. This chain's CDR3 is CASSQGGSYMNTEAFF. DNA for the CDR3: TGCGCCAGCAGTCAAGGGGGCTCCTACATGAACACTGAAGCTTTCTTT.

The chain links TRBV20-1 to TRBJ1-5; tentative D call: TRBD1 (5 bases). The CDR3 extends over 14 amino acids. The ends were cut back, 2 bases at V and 7 bases at J, with 15 bases in the middle. CDR1 is DFQATT, CDR2 SNEGSKA, per germline (reference sequence). This CDR3 is CSARSPIQGQPQHF. In DNA, the CDR3 is TGCAGTGCTAGATCCCCAATTCAGGGACAGCCCCAGCATTTT.

About this clonotype: A read error may explain this, as a much larger clone is one base away. CDR3 loop: CASSLPGPSRLYEHYF. The CDR3 DNA reads as TGTGCCAGCAGCTTACCCGGCCCCTCGAGGTTATACGAGCATTACTTC. The chain combines TRBV7-8 with TRBJ2-7, with D unresolved. Looked up from germline, CDR1 is SGHVS and CDR2 is FQNEAQ. The CDR3 contains 16 residues.

As concerns this clonotype: A far bigger clonotype differs at one base, so this is likely a read error. The V and J genes are TRBV9 and TRBJ2-5, with TRBD2 identical over 12 bases. After removal of 3 bases from V and 11 bases from J, the junction contained 11 bases not matched to a gene. This CDR3 spans 15 amino acids. Germline V gives CDR1 SGDLS, CDR2 YYNGEE. The CDR3: CASSAGLAGFNEQYF. CDR3 bases: TGTGCCAGCAGCGCGGGACTAGCGGGTTTCAATGAGCAGTACTTC.